The 8 T cell receptor beta chains reported below all come from one sample, sequenced in a study of response to subunit inactivated influenza vaccine (dated by TCRdb to between 2017 and 2018). Library prep was done by RT-PCR. Reads for this sample came from an Illumina HiSeq 2500. TCRdb reanalyzed the raw reads on its own, using fastp at Q25 for trimming and MiXCR for clone calling, and kept in-frame beta chains. Every distinct CDR3 protein forms one entry, paired with its most common genes and DNA. The sample table lists just under 550,000 distinct CDR3 sequences, 20% to 25% of them with a count of one. In total, the top ten clones hold about 3% of the sample. The sample also formed part of further work on T cells expressing NK-cell markers. Per that second paper: TCR beta cDNA libraries were made by 5'RACE template switching that added a universal primer site and unique molecular identifiers.

The sample here was CD4+ T cells sorted from PBMCs, taken approximately 13 days after vaccination. The receptors here all came from a middle-aged man who received an inactivated influenza vaccine. Donor details come from another sample of the same person, matched by shared clones.

This rearrangement joins TRBV10-3 to TRBJ2-7, with 7 bases fitting TRBD1. CDR3 length: 14 residues. Germline V gene lookup returns CDR1 ENHRY and CDR2 SYGVKD. With V trimmed by 4 bases and J by 4 bases, 7 bases remained unmatched. CDR3 in amino acids: CAISARDSAYEQYF. In DNA, the CDR3 is TGTGCCATCAGTGCACGGGACAGTGCTTACGAGCAGTACTTC.

This clonotype came up a few times. This rearrangement joins TRBV10-3 to TRBJ1-1; 8 positions match TRBD1. Germline-derived CDR1 and CDR2 are ENHRY and SYGVKD. The junction had 3 bases not matched to a gene; V was cut back by 3 bases and J by 0 bases. The CDR3 consists of 15 residues. For the CDR3, the DNA is TGTGCCATCAGTGACCCGGGACAGGTGAACACTGAAGCTTTCTTT. Residues: CAISDPGQVNTEAFF.

This clonotype was recorded a few times. This chain uses TRBV5-5 with TRBJ1-6; D uncertain. Trimming removed 0 bases at V and 6 bases at J, with 10 bases between. The CDR3 has 15 amino acids. Germline CDR1 reads SGHKS; CDR2 reads YYEKEE (reference sequence). CDR3 sequence (DNA): TGTGCCAGCAGCTTGGCCCCTGTAATTAATTCACCCCTCCACTTT. It specifies CASSLAPVINSPLHF.

This clonotype was detected only a few times. The chain joins TRBV4-1 to TRBJ1-3; 10 positions match TRBD1. Germline V gives CDR1 MGHRA, CDR2 YSYEKL. The CDR3 contains 21 residues. The V segment lost 5 bases and the J segment 0 bases; nucleotides outside the gene matches: 19. The CDR3: CASSYQSAGQGPKGSGNTIYF. CDR3 nucleotides: TGCGCCAGCAGCTACCAAAGTGCGGGACAGGGGCCGAAGGGCTCTGGAAACACCATATATTTT.

This clonotype showed up just a few times. The chain is built from TRBV20-1 and TRBJ2-5; possible D gene TRBD1, 5 bases. V was cut by 0 bases and J by 0 bases, with 8 bases left in between. Germline V gene lookup returns CDR1 DFQATT and CDR2 SNEGSKA (reference sequence). The CDR3 has 14 residues. Here the CDR3 reads CSARDWGNQETQYF. The CDR3 nucleotides are TGCAGTGCTAGAGATTGGGGCAACCAAGAGACCCAGTACTTC.

The chain carries TRBV7-2 and TRBJ2-6; D may be TRBD1 (5 bases). CDR1 is SGHTA, CDR2 FQGNSA, per germline. The CDR3 length is 17 residues. The V and J ends lost 1 base and 0 bases respectively, with 10 bases between them. The DNA for the CDR3 is TGTGCCAGCAGCTTAGGGTTGACAGCCTCTGGGGCCAACGTCCTGACTTTC. Encoded protein: CASSLGLTASGANVLTF.

The chain is built from TRBV4-2 and TRBJ2-7; D is ambiguous. The CDR3 extends over 15 amino acids. The V gene's germline CDR1 is LGHNA and CDR2 YNFKEQ. V shed 0 bases and J shed 0 bases, with 9 bases lying between them. The CDR3 here is CASSQETLGSYEQYF. CDR3 bases: TGTGCCAGCAGCCAAGAAACCCTTGGCTCCTACGAGCAGTACTTC.

The sample holds one count of this clonotype. The V and J genes are TRBV19 and TRBJ2-3; TRBD1 aligns across 7 bases. The CDR3 is made up of 18 amino acids. The V segment lost 9 bases and the J segment 0 bases; nucleotides outside the gene matches: 18. Germline assignment: CDR1 LNHDA and CDR2 SQIVND (reference sequence). The CDR3 nucleotides read TGTGCCAGCACGTACAGGGGCAGAGGAAGTGCTAGCACAGATACGCAGTATTTT. Protein product: CASTYRGRGSASTDTQYF.